Following are 21 T cell receptor beta chains from one sample sequenced in a study of siplizumab effects on memory and regulatory T cells. The method was immunoSEQ multiplex PCR; TCRdb's version includes in-frame clones alone and lacks a portion of them. The repertoire holds approximately 75,000 clones, with 85% to 95% as singletons. Sequencing used CD8+ T cells sorted from blood. The receptors stem from a human donor in good health.

The chain is built from TRBV4-3 and TRBJ1-2; maybe TRBD1 (5 bases). The germline V and J ends were trimmed by 1 base and 3 bases, with 12 bases remaining between them. The germline V gene encodes CDR1 LGHNA and CDR2 YSLEER. This CDR3 comprises 15 residues. CDR3 sequence (DNA): TGCGCCAGCAGCCAAGGGGCGCAGGGACACTATGGCTACACCTTC. Translated, it gives CASSQGAQGHYGYTF.

The chain employs TRBV4-1 and TRBJ1-1; D perhaps matches TRBD1 (5 bases). Germline-derived CDR1 and CDR2 are MGHRA and YSYEKL. Between the trimmed V and J ends, which lost 2 bases and 1 base, there was a span of 11 bases. The CDR3 covers 15 residues. The CDR3: CASSQFGQGNTEAFF. In DNA, the CDR3 is TGCGCCAGCAGCCAATTCGGGCAGGGGAACACTGAAGCTTTCTTT.

The rearrangement uses TRBV13 and TRBJ1-2; tentatively, D is TRBD1 (5 bases). Trimming removed 0 bases at V and 6 bases at J, with 14 bases between. The germline V gene has CDR1 PRHDT and CDR2 FYEKMQ (reference sequence). This CDR3 region has 15 residues. CDR3 coding DNA: TGTGCCAGCAGCTTAGGAGGGGTAGGAAGCCATGGCTACACCTTC. Protein: CASSLGGVGSHGYTF.

The gene calls are TRBV15 and TRBJ2-1; 14 positions agree with TRBD2. Unmatched junction bases numbered 18, after V lost 5 bases and J lost 6 bases. CDR1 and CDR2 (germline): LNHNV, YYDKDF (reference sequence). This CDR3 has 20 residues. The CDR3 sequence is CATSGPPGLAGVLDGNEQFF. The CDR3 nucleotides read TGTGCCACCAGCGGACCGCCGGGACTAGCGGGGGTCCTCGACGGCAATGAGCAGTTCTTC. Filled out from reference TRBV15 and TRBJ2-1, the complete variable domain reads DAMVIQNPRYQVTQFGKPVTLSCSQTLNHNVMYWYQQKSSQAPKLLFHYYDKDFNNEADTPDNFQSRRPNTSFCFLDIRSPGLGDTAMYLCATSGPPGLAGVLDGNEQFFGPGTRLTVL.

The CDR3 DNA follows: TGTGCCAGCAGTGAAGGGCGACAGGGGGTAAGCGAGCAGTACTTC. It encodes CASSEGRQGVSEQYF. The genes are TRBV6-1 and TRBJ2-7; 9 bases are a match to TRBD1. Germline values: CDR1 MNHNS, CDR2 SASEGT. The CDR3 is 15 residues long. Losses at the gene ends were 1 base for V and 6 bases for J; bases not matched to a gene: 7.

The genes are TRBV11-3 and TRBJ1-1; D is possibly TRBD1 (5 bases). This CDR3 is built from 16 residues. Germline CDR1 and CDR2: SGHNT and YENEEA. Trimming removed 3 bases at V and 3 bases at J, with 17 bases between. For the CDR3, the DNA is TGTGCCAGCAGCTTGAGGGTCCCTGAGGGACACACTGAAGCTTTCTTT. This translates into CASSLRVPEGHTEAFF.

The chain couples TRBV6-1 to TRBJ2-7; 11 nucleotides align to TRBD1. The CDR3 has 15 residues. The germline CDR1 and CDR2 sequences are MNHNS and SASEGT. The V gene end was trimmed by 6 bases and the J gene end by 3 bases; junction bases not matched to a gene: 7. The CDR3 nucleotides are TGTGCCAGCAGACAAGGGGGACAGGGGGGCTACGAGCAGTACTTC. Protein product: CASRQGGQGGYEQYF.

The chain employs TRBV5-1 and TRBJ2-3, with D hard to call. The CDR3 has 13 residues. Trimming removed 3 bases at V and 3 bases at J, with 8 bases between. Germline V gene data show CDR1 as SGHRS and CDR2 as YFSETQ. CDR3 amino acids: CASSSDGTDTQYF. The CDR3 DNA reads as TGCGCCAGCAGCTCCGATGGTACAGATACGCAGTATTTT.

This clone has a single count. V and J are TRBV7-6 and TRBJ1-5; TRBD1 aligns across 9 bases. Trimming cost V 2 bases and J 0 bases; bases outside gene matches: 5. Germline lookup yields CDR1 SGHVS and CDR2 FNYEAQ. This CDR3 spans 17 amino acids. CDR3 in amino acids: CASSLTGGEYSNQPQHF. DNA for the CDR3: TGTGCCAGCAGCTTAACAGGGGGCGAATATAGCAATCAGCCCCAGCATTTT.

V usage is TRBV7-9 and J usage is TRBJ2-7; D remains unclear. V shed 5 bases and J shed 3 bases, with 8 bases lying between them. Germline values: CDR1 SEHNR, CDR2 FQNEAQ (reference sequence). The CDR3 spans 12 residues. In DNA form, the CDR3 reads TGTGCCAGCAGCATAGTCAGCTACGAGCAGTACTTC. Translating it yields CASSIVSYEQYF.

The rearrangement uses TRBV28 and TRBJ2-5; the D gene is possibly TRBD2 (5 bases). Germline-derived CDR1 and CDR2 are MDHEN and SYDVKM. The germline V and J ends were trimmed by 5 bases and 5 bases, with 9 bases remaining between them. The CDR3 covers 12 residues. The CDR3 DNA reads as TGTGCCAGCAGTAGAGGGTTGGAGACCCAGTACTTC. Protein: CASSRGLETQYF.

The CDR3 protein is CASSKVAPEGWEAFF. CDR3 bases: TGTGCCAGCAGCAAAGTGGCCCCTGAGGGGTGGGAAGCTTTCTTT. This sequence joins TRBV21-1 and TRBJ1-1. TRBV21-1 is classified as a pseudogene. This CDR3 region has 15 residues.

The V and J genes are TRBV6-1 and TRBJ2-7; 7 nucleotides align to TRBD1. Germline loops: CDR1 MNHNS, CDR2 SASEGT. This CDR3 spans 15 amino acids. Unmatched junction bases numbered 12, after V lost 6 bases and J lost 4 bases. CDR3 sequence reads: CASSYTRDSQYEQYF. In nucleotides, the CDR3 is TGTGCCAGCAGCTATACCCGGGACAGCCAATACGAGCAGTACTTC.

V gene TRBV29-1 combines with J gene TRBJ2-5; perhaps D is TRBD1 or TRBD2 (5 bases each). The CDR3 sequence is 14 residues long. V lost 1 base to trimming and J lost 5 bases, with 14 bases between them. Per the germline V gene, CDR1 is SQVTM and CDR2 is ANQGSEA. This chain's CDR3 is CSVEVGTTRETQYF. The CDR3 coding sequence is TGCAGCGTTGAAGTCGGGACGACAAGGGAGACCCAGTACTTC.

V usage is TRBV6-1 and J usage is TRBJ2-5; possibly TRBD1 or TRBD2 for D (5 bases each). There are 14 residues in the CDR3. With 3 bases removed from V and 4 bases from J, the gap between germline ends came to 12 bases. From germline, CDR1 is MNHNS and CDR2 SASEGT. CDR3 nucleotides: TGTGCCAGCAGTGAGTGGGGGTTTGCAGAGACCCAGTACTTC. The encoded protein is CASSEWGFAETQYF.

This chain uses TRBV15 with TRBJ2-2; a possible D gene is TRBD2 (8 bases). The CDR3 loop spans 16 amino acids. V was cut by 8 bases and J by 5 bases, with 21 bases left in between. The germline V gene has CDR1 LNHNV and CDR2 YYDKDF (reference sequence). CDR3 DNA: TGTGCCACCGGGACAGATAAGCGGGGGTGGACCGGGGAGCTGTTTTTT. Translating gives CATGTDKRGWTGELFF.

This chain connects TRBV19 to TRBJ2-7, with TRBD1 matching over 8 bases. The CDR3 totals 14 residues. Trimming took 3 bases from V and 4 from J; bases not matched to a gene: 5. Germline V gene sequence: CDR1 LNHDA, CDR2 SQIVND (reference sequence). The CDR3 sequence is CASSIGQGEYEQYF. CDR3 sequence (DNA): TGTGCCAGTAGTATCGGACAGGGTGAATACGAGCAGTACTTC. Based on the CDR3 plus reference TRBV19 and TRBJ2-7, the full variable domain is DGGITQSPKYLFRKEGQNVTLSCEQNLNHDAMYWYRQDPGQGLRLIYYSQIVNDFQKGDIAEGYSVSREKKESFPLTVTSAQKNPTAFYLCASSIGQGEYEQYFGPGTRLTVT.

V gene TRBV7-3 combines with J gene TRBJ2-5, with 7 nucleotides matching TRBD2. The length of the CDR3 is 14 residues. From germline, CDR1 is SGHTA and CDR2 FQGTGA. V lost 5 bases to trimming and J lost 2 bases; unmatched junction nucleotides: 5. CDR3 sequence reads: CASSLGGSQETQYF. CDR3 in DNA: TGTGCCAGCAGCCTGGGGGGGAGTCAAGAGACCCAGTACTTC. Together with reference TRBV7-3 and TRBJ2-5, the CDR3 gives the full variable domain: GAGVSQTPSNKVTEKGKYVELRCDPISGHTALYWYRQSLGQGPEFLIYFQGTGAADDSGLPNDRFFAVRPEGSVSTLKIQRTERGDSAVYLCASSLGGSQETQYFGPGTRLLVL.

CDR3 nucleotides: TGTGCCAGCAGCCAGGGGACGCGAGATACGCAGTATTTT. Protein sequence: CASSQGTRDTQYF. The chain employs TRBV4-2 and TRBJ2-3; tentatively, D is TRBD1 or TRBD2 (5 bases each). Germline loops: CDR1 LGHNA, CDR2 YNFKEQ. CDR3 length equals 13 residues. The V end was cut by 3 bases, the J end by 5 bases, with 9 bases between.

The rearrangement links TRBV7-3 to TRBJ2-3; perhaps D is TRBD1 or TRBD2 (6 bases each). Trimming cost V 3 bases and J 0 bases, with 10 bases left between them. The CDR3 is made up of 15 amino acids. Per germline, CDR1 SGHTA and CDR2 FQGTGA. The CDR3 reads CASSFWGASTDTQYF. The CDR3 DNA follows: TGTGCCAGCAGCTTTTGGGGGGCGAGCACAGATACGCAGTATTTT. Full variable domain (rest looked up from reference TRBV7-3 and TRBJ2-3): GAGVSQTPSNKVTEKGKYVELRCDPISGHTALYWYRQSLGQGPEFLIYFQGTGAADDSGLPNDRFFAVRPEGSVSTLKIQRTERGDSAVYLCASSFWGASTDTQYFGPGTRLTVL.

The V gene is TRBV28, the J gene TRBJ2-2; 8 bases align to TRBD1. This CDR3 is 15 amino acids long. Germline V gene lookup returns CDR1 MDHEN and CDR2 SYDVKM. V was pared by 8 bases and J by 4 bases, with 9 bases of the junction left unmatched. As DNA, the CDR3 is TGTGCCAGCGCCCCCGGGACAGGATTCACCGGGGAGCTGTTTTTT. Translating it yields CASAPGTGFTGELFF. Using reference TRBV28 and TRBJ2-2 for the parts outside the CDR3, the full variable domain is DVKVTQSSRYLVKRTGEKVFLECVQDMDHENMFWYRQDPGLGLRLIYFSYDVKMKEKGDIPEGYSVSREKKERFSLILESASTNQTSMYLCASAPGTGFTGELFFGEGSRLTVL.